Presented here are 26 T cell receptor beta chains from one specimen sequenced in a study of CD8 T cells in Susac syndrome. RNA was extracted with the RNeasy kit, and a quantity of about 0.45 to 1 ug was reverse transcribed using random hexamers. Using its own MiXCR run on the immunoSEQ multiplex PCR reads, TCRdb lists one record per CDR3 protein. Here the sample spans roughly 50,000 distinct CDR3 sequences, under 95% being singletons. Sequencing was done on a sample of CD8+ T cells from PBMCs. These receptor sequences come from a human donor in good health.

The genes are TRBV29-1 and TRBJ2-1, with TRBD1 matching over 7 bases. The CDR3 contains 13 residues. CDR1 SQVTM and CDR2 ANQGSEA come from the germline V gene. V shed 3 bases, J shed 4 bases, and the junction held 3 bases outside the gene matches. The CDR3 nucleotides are TGCAGCGTTGATACAGGGGCGTACAATGAGCAGTTCTTC. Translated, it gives CSVDTGAYNEQFF.

CDR3 protein: CASSFIGRSADTQYF. CDR3 DNA: TGTGCCAGCAGCTTTATCGGGAGAAGTGCAGATACGCAGTATTTT. The chain recombines TRBV7-2 with TRBJ2-3, with D possibly matching TRBD2 (6 bases). With 3 bases removed from V and 4 bases from J, the gap between germline ends came to 14 bases. CDR1 is SGHTA, CDR2 FQGNSA, per germline. The CDR3 extends over 15 amino acids.

The CDR3 DNA follows: TGTGCCAGCAGGTCCGGGCGGGTAAACACCGGGGAGCTGTTTTTT. This codes for CASRSGRVNTGELFF. The V and J genes are TRBV6-2 or TRBV6-3 and TRBJ2-2; TRBD2 might be the D (5 bases). Germline V gene sequence: CDR1 MNHEY, CDR2 SVGEGT. V lost 6 bases to trimming and J lost 2 bases, with 13 bases between them. The CDR3 has 15 amino acids.

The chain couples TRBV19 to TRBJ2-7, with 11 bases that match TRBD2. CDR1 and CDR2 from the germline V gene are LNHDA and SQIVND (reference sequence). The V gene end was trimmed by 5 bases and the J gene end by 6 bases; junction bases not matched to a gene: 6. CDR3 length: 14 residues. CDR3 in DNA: TGTGCCAGTAGTGTACCGGGACTAGCGGTCGAGCAGTACTTC. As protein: CASSVPGLAVEQYF. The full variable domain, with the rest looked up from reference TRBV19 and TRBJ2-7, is DGGITQSPKYLFRKEGQNVTLSCEQNLNHDAMYWYRQDPGQGLRLIYYSQIVNDFQKGDIAEGYSVSREKKESFPLTVTSAQKNPTAFYLCASSVPGLAVEQYFGPGTRLTVT.

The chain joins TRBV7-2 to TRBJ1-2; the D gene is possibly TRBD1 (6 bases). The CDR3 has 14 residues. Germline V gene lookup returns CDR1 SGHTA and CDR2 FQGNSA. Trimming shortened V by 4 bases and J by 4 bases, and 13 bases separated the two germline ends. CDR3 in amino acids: CASSYGGAAYGYTF. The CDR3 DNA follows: TGTGCCAGCAGCTATGGGGGGGCTGCCTATGGCTACACCTTC.

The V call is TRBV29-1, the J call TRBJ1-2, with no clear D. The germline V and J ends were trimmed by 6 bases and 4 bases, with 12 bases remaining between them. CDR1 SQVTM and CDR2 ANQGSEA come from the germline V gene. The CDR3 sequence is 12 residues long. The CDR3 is CSVPGGFYGYTF. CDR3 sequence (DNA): TGCAGCGTCCCGGGAGGGTTCTATGGCTACACCTTC.

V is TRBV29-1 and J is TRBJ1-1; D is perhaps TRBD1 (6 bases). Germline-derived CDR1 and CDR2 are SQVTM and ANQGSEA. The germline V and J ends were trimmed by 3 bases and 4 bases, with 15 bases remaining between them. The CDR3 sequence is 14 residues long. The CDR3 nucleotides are TGCAGCGTTGATACAGGGCCATTGAGCACTGAAGCTTTCTTT. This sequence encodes CSVDTGPLSTEAFF. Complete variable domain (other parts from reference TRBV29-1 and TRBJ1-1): SAVISQKPSRDICQRGTSLTIQCQVDSQVTMMFWYRQQPGQSLTLIATANQGSEATYESGFVIDKFPISRPNLTFSTLTVSNMSPEDSSIYLCSVDTGPLSTEAFFGQGTRLTVV.

The CDR3 is CASSRTSGRSDEQFF. In nucleotides, the CDR3 is TGTGCCAGCAGCCGGACTAGCGGGAGGAGCGATGAGCAGTTCTTC. V gene TRBV7-9 combines with J gene TRBJ2-1; 14 bases are a match to TRBD2. V shed 5 bases, J shed 8 bases, and the junction held 5 bases outside the gene matches. CDR1 and CDR2 from the germline V gene are SEHNR and FQNEAQ (reference sequence). The CDR3 runs 15 residues. The full variable domain, its missing parts supplied by reference TRBV7-9 and TRBJ2-1, is DTGVSQNPRHKITKRGQNVTFRCDPISEHNRLYWYRQTLGQGPEFLTYFQNEAQLEKSRLLSDRFSAERPKGSFSTLEIQRTEQGDSAMYLCASSRTSGRSDEQFFGPGTRLTVL.

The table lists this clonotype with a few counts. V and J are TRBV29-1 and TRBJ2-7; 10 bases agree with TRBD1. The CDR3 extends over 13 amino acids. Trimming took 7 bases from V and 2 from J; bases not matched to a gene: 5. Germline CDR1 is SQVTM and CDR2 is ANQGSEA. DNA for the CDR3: TGCAGCGGTACCGGGACAGGGGCCTACGAGCAGTACTTC. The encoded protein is CSGTGTGAYEQYF.

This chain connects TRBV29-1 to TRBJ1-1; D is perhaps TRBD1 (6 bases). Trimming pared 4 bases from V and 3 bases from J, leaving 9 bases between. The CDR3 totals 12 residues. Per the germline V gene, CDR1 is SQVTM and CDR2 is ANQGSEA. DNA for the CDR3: TGCAGCGTTGGACGGGGGCACACTGAAGCTTTCTTT. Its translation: CSVGRGHTEAFF.

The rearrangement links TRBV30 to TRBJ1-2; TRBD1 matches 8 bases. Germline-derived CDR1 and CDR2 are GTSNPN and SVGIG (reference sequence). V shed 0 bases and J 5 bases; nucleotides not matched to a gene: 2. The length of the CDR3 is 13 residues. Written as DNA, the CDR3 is TGTGCCTGGAGTGTGGACAGGGCGTATGGCTACACCTTC. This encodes CAWSVDRAYGYTF. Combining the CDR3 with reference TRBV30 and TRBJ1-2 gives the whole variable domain SQTIHQWPATLVQPVGSPLSLECTVEGTSNPNLYWYRQAAGRGLQLLFYSVGIGQISSEVPQNLSASRPQDRQFILSSKKLLLSDSGFYLCAWSVDRAYGYTFGSGTRLTVV.

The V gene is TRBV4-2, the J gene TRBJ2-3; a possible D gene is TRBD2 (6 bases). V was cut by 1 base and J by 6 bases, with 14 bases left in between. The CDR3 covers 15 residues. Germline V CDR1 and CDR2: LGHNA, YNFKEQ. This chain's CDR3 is CASSQVGRGGDTQYF. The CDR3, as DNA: TGTGCCAGCAGCCAAGTGGGCCGAGGAGGGGATACGCAGTATTTT.

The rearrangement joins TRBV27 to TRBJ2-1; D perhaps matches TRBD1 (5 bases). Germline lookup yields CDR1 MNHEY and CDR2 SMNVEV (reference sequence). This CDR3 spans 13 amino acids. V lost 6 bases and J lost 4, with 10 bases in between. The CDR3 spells CASRAGSYNEQFF. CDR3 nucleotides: TGTGCCAGCAGGGCAGGGTCGTACAATGAGCAGTTCTTC.

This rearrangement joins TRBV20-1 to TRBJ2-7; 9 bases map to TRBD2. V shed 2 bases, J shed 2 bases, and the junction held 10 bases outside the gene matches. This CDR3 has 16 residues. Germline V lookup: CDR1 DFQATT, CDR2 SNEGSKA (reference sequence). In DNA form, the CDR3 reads TGCAGTGCTAGACCCCTTGCGACTAGCGGACCCTACGAGCAGTACTTC. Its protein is CSARPLATSGPYEQYF.

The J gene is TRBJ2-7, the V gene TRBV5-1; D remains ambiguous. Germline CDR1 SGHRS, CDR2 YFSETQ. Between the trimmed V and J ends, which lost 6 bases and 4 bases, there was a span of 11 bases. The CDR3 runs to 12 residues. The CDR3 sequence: CASTGVGYEQYF. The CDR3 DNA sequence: TGCGCCAGCACGGGCGTAGGTTACGAGCAGTACTTC.

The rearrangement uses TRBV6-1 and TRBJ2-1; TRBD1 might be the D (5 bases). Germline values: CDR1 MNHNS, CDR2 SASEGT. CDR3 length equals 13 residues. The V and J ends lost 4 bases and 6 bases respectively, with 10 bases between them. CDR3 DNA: TGTGCCAGCAGTGTCTTCAGGGCCAATGAGCAGTTCTTC. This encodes CASSVFRANEQFF.

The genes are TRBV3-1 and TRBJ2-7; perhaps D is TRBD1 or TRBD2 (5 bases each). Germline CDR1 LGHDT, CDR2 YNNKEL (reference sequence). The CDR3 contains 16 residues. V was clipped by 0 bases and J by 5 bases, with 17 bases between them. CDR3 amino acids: CASSQEVAPLGDEQYF. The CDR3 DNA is TGTGCCAGCAGCCAAGAGGTTGCCCCCCTGGGGGACGAGCAGTACTTC.

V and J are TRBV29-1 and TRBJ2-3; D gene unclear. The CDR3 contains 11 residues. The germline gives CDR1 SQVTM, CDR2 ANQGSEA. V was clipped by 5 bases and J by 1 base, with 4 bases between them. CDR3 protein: CSVSGTDTQYF. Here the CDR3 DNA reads TGCAGCGTTTCGGGCACAGATACGCAGTATTTT.

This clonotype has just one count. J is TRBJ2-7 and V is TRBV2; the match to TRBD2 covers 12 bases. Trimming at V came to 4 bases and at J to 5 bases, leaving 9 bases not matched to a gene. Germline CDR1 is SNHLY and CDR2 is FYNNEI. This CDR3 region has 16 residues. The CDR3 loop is CASSASTSGSVHEQYF. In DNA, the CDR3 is TGTGCCAGCAGTGCTTCGACTAGCGGGAGTGTACACGAGCAGTACTTC.

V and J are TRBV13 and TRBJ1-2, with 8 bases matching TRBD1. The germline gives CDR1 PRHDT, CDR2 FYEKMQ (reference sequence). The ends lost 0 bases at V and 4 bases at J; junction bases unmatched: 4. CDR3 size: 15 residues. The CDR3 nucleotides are TGTGCCAGCAGCTTAGGCAGACAGGGGACCTATGGCTACACCTTC. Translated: CASSLGRQGTYGYTF.

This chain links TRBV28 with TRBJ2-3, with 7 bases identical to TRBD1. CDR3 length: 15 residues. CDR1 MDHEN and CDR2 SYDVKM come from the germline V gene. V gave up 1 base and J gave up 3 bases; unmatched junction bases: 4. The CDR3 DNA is TGTGCCAGCAGTTTATCAGGGGGAGATACAGATACGCAGTATTTT. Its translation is CASSLSGGDTDTQYF.

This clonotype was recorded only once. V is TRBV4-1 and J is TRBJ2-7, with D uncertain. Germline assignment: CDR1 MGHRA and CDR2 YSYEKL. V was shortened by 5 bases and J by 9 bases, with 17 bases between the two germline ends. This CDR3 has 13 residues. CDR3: CASSYPFGERQYF. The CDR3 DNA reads TGCGCCAGCAGCTACCCGTTCGGCGAGCGGCAGTACTTC.

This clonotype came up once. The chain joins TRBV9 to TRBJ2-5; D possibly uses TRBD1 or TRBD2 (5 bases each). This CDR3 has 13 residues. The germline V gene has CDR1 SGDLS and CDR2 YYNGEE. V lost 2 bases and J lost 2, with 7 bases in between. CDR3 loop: CASSVEGQETQYF. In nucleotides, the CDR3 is TGTGCCAGCAGCGTCGAGGGGCAAGAGACCCAGTACTTC.

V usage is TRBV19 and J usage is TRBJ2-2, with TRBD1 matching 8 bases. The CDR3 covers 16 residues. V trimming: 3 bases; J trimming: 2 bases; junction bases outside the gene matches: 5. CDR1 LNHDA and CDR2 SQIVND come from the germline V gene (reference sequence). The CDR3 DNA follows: TGTGCCAGTAGTATGCGGACAGGGTTCAACACCGGGGAGCTGTTTTTT. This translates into CASSMRTGFNTGELFF.

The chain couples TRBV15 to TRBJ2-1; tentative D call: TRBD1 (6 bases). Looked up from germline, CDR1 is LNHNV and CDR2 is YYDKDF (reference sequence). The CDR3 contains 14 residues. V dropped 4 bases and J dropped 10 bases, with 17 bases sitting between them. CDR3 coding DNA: TGTGCCACCAGCAAGCCCGAGGGGGTAGGCGAGCAGTTCTTC. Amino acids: CATSKPEGVGEQFF.

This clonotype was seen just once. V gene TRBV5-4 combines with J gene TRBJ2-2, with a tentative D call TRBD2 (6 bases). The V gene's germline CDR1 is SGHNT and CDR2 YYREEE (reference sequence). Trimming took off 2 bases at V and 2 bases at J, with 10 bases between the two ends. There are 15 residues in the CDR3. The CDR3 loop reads CASSFGTENTGELFF. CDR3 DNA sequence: TGTGCCAGCAGCTTTGGGACTGAAAACACCGGGGAGCTGTTTTTT.